What follows are 2 T cell receptor beta chains derived from one specimen sequenced in a study of blood T cell repertoires in COVID-19. The method was immunoSEQ multiplex PCR; TCRdb's version includes in-frame clones alone and lacks a portion of them. The sample contains approximately 190,000 clones, roughly 82% of which appear only once. The sequenced material came from PBMCs or T cells enriched from blood (not recorded which). All receptors derive from a woman aged 55-75 years with acute COVID-19.

This sequence joins TRBV18 and TRBJ2-3; 8 bases agree with TRBD2. The CDR3 is 16 residues long. Losses at the gene ends were 0 bases for V and 1 base for J; bases not matched to a gene: 3. Germline-derived CDR1 and CDR2 are KGHSH and LQKENI. The CDR3 loop reads CASSPPNGRGTDTQYF. The DNA of the CDR3 is TGTGCCAGCTCACCACCAAACGGGAGGGGCACAGATACGCAGTATTTT.

The rearrangement joins TRBV19 to TRBJ1-1, with D maybe TRBD1 (5 bases). V was pared by 3 bases and J by 3 bases, with 11 bases between. Germline values: CDR1 LNHDA, CDR2 SQIVND (reference sequence). This CDR3 region has 14 residues. Written as DNA, the CDR3 is TGTGCCAGTAGTATTAGGGAAGGGGACACTGAAGCTTTCTTT. This sequence encodes CASSIREGDTEAFF.